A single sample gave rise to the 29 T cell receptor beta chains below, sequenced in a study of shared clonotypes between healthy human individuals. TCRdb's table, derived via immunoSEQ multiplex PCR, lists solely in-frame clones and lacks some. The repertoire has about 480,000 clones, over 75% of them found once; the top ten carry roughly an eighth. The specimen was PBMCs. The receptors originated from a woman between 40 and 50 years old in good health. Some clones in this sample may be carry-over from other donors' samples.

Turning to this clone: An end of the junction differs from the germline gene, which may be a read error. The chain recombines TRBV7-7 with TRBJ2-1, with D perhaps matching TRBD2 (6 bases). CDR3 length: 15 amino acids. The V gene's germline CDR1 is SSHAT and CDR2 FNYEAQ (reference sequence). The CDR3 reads CASSHGLTSYNEQFF. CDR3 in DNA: TGTGCTAGCAGCCACGGACTAACCTCATACAATGAGCAGTTCTTC.

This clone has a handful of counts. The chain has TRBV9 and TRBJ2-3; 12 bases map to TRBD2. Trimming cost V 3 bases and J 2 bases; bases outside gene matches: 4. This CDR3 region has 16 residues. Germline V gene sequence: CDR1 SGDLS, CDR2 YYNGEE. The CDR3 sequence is CASSDGLAGTTDTQYF. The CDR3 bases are TGTGCCAGCAGCGACGGACTAGCGGGGACCACAGATACGCAGTATTTT.

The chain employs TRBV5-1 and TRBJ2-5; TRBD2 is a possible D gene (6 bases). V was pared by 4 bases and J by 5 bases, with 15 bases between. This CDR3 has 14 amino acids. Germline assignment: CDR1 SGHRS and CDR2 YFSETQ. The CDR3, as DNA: TGCGCCAGCAGCCCGCGGGGAGCTGGGGAGACCCAGTACTTC. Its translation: CASSPRGAGETQYF.

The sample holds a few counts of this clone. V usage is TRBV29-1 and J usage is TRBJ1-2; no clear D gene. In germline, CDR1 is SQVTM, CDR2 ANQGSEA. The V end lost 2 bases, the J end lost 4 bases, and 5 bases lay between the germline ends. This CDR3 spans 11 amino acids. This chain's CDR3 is CSVESSYGYTF. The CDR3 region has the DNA TGCAGCGTTGAATCCTCCTATGGCTACACCTTC.

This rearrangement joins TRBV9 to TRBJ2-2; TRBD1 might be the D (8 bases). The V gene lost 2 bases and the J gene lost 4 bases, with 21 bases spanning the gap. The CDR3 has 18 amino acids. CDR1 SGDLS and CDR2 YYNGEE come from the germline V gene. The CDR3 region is CASSVGQGGGFGTGELFF. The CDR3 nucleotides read TGTGCCAGCAGCGTCGGACAGGGAGGGGGATTCGGCACCGGGGAGCTGTTTTTT.

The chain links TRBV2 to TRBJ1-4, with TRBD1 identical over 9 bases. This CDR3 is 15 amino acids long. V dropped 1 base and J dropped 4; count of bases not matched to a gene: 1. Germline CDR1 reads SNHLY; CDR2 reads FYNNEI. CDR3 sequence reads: CASSEETGGNEKLFF. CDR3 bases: TGTGCCAGCAGTGAAGAGACAGGGGGTAATGAAAAACTGTTTTTT.

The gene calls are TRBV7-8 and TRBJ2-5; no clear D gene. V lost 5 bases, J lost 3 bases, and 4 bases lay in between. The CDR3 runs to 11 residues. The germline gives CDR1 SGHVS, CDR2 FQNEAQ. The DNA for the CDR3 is TGTGCCAGCAGCCGAGAAGAGACCCAGTACTTC. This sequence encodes CASSREETQYF.

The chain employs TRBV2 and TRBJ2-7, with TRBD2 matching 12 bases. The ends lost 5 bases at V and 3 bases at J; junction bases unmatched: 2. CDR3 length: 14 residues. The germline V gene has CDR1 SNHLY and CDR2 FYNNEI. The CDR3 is CASSRTSGNYEQYF. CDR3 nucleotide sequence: TGTGCCAGCAGTAGGACTAGCGGGAACTACGAGCAGTACTTC.

The CDR3 region has the DNA TGTGCCAGCCACAGCTCCTACGAGCAGTACTTC. This sequence encodes CASHSSYEQYF. The chain combines TRBV2 with TRBJ2-7, with D unclear. The CDR3 spans 11 residues. V was shortened by 8 bases and J by 0 bases, with 5 bases between the two germline ends. Looked up from germline, CDR1 is SNHLY and CDR2 is FYNNEI.

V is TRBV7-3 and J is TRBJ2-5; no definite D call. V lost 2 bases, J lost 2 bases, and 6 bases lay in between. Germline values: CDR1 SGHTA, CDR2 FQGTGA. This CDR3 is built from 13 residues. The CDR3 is CASSLGSQETQYF. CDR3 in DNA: TGTGCCAGCAGCTTAGGGTCTCAAGAGACCCAGTACTTC.

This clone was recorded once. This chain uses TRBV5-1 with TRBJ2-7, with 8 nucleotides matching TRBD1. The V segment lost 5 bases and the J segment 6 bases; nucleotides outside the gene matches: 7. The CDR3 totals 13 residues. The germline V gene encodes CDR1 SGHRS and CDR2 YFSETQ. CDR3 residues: CASRPGTGGEQYF. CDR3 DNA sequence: TGCGCCAGCAGACCCGGGACAGGCGGCGAGCAGTACTTC.

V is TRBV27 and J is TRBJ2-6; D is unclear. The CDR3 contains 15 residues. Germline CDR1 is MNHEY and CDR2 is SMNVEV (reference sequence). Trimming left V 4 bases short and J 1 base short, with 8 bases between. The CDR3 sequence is CASSWGLSGANVLTF. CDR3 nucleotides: TGTGCCAGCAGTTGGGGTTTGTCTGGGGCCAACGTCCTGACTTTC.

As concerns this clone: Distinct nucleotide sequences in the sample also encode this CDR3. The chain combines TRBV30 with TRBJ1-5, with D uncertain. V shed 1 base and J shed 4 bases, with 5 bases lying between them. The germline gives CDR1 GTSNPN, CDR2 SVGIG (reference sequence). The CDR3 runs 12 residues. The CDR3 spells CAWSGSNQPQHF. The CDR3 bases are TGTGCCTGGAGTGGCAGTAATCAGCCCCAGCATTTT.

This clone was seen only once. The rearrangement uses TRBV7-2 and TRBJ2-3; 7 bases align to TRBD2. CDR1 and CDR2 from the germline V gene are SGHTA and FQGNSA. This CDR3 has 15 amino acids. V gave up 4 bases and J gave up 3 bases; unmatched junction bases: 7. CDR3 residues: CASSSGTIKTDTQYF. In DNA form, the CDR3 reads TGTGCCAGCAGCTCGGGGACTATTAAAACAGATACGCAGTATTTT.

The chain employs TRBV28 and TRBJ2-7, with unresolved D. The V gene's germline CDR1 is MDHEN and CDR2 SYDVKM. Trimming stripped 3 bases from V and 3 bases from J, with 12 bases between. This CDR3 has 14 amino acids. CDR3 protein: CASSFGPGFYEQYF. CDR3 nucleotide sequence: TGTGCCAGCAGTTTTGGCCCCGGTTTCTACGAGCAGTACTTC.

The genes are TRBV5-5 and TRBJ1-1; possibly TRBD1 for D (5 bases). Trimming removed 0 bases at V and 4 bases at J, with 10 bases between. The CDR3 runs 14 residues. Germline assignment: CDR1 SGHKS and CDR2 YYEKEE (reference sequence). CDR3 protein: CASSLDAGFTEAFF. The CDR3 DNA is TGTGCCAGCAGCTTGGATGCAGGGTTCACTGAAGCTTTCTTT.

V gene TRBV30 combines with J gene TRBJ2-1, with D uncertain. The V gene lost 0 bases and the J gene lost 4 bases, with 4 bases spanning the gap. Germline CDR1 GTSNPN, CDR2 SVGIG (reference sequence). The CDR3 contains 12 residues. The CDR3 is CAWSVSYNEQFF. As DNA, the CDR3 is TGTGCCTGGAGTGTTTCGTACAATGAGCAGTTCTTC.

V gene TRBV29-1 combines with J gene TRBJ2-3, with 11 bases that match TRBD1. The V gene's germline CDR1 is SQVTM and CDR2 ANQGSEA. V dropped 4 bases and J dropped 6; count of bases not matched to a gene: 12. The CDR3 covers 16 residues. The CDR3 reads CSVGRLTGTGGDTQYF. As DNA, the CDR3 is TGCAGCGTTGGGAGACTCACCGGGACAGGGGGTGATACGCAGTATTTT.

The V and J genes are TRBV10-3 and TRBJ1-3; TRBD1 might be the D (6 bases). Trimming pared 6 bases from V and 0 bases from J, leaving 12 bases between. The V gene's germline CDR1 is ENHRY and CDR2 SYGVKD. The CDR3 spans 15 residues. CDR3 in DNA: TGTGCCATCAGCCCAGACAGGCACTCTGGAAACACCATATATTTT. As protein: CAISPDRHSGNTIYF.

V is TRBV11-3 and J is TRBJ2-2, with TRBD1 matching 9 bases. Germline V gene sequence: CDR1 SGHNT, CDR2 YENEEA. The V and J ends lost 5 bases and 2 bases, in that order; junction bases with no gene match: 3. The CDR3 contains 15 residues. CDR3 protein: CASSPGQGNTGELFF. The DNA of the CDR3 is TGTGCCAGCAGCCCGGGACAGGGAAACACCGGGGAGCTGTTTTTT. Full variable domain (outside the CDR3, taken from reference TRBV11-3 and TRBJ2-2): EAGVVQSPRYKIIEKKQPVAFWCNPISGHNTLYWYLQNLGQGPELLIRYENEEAVDDSQLPKDRFSAERLKGVDSTLKIQPAELGDSAVYLCASSPGQGNTGELFFGEGSRLTVL.

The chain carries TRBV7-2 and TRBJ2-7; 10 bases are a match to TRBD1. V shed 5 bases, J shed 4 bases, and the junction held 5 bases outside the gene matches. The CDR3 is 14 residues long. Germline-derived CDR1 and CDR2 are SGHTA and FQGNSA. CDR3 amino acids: CASSERTGGYEQYF. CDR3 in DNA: TGTGCCAGCAGCGAGCGGACAGGGGGATACGAGCAGTACTTC.

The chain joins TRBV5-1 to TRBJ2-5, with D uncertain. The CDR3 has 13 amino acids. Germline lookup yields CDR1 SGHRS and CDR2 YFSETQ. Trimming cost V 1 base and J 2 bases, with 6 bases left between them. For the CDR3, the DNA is TGCGCCAGCAGCTTGTCCGCACAAGAGACCCAGTACTTC. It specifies CASSLSAQETQYF.

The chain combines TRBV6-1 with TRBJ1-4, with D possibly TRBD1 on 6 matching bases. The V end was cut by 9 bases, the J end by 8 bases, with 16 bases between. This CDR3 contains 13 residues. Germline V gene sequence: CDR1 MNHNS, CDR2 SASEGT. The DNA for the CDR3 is TGTGCCAGTGGGGGCAGGGTTGACGAAAAACTGTTTTTT. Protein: CASGGRVDEKLFF.

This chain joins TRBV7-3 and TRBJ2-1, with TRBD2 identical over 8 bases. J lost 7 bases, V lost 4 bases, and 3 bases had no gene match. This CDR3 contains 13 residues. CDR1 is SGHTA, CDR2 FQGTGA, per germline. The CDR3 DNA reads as TGTGCCAGCAGCTGGGGACTAGGAAATGAGCAGTTCTTC. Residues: CASSWGLGNEQFF.

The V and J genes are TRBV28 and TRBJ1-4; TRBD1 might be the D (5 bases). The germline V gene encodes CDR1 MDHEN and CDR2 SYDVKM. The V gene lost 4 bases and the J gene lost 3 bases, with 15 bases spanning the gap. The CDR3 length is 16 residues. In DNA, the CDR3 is TGTGCCAGCAGTTACCCACCGGGACGACCTAATGAAAAACTGTTTTTT. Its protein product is CASSYPPGRPNEKLFF.

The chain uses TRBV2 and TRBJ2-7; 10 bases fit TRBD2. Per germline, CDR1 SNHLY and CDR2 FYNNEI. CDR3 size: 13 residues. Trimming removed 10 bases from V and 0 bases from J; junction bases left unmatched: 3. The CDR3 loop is CATRTSGSYEQYF. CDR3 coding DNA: TGTGCCACCCGGACTAGCGGCTCCTACGAGCAGTACTTC.

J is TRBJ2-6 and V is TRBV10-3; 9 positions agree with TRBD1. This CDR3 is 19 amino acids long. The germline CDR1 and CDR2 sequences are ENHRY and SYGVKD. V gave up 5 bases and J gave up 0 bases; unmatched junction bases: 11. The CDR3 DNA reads TGTGCCATCAGTAACTCCCAATCACAGGGGGCCTCTGGGGCCAACGTCCTGACTTTC. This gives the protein CAISNSQSQGASGANVLTF.

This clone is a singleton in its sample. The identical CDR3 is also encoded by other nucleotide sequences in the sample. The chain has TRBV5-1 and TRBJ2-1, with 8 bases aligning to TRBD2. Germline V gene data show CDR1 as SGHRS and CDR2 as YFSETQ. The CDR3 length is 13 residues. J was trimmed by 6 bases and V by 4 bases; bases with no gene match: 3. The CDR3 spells CASSLGTSNEQFF. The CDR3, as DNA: TGCGCCAGCAGCCTAGGGACTAGCAATGAGCAGTTCTTC.

For the CDR3, the DNA is TGTGCCAGCAGCCGACGCCCCTCAGGGGATGAGCAGTTCTTC. Its protein is CASSRRPSGDEQFF. The chain recombines TRBV7-8 with TRBJ2-1, with D maybe TRBD1 (6 bases). CDR1 and CDR2 from the germline V gene are SGHVS and FQNEAQ. The CDR3 runs 14 residues. Trimming removed 5 bases from V and 8 bases from J, with 16 bases in between.